This T cell receptor beta chain was obtained from a study of patients and donors after allogeneic stem cell transplantation. MiXCR, applied by TCRdb to the RT-PCR reads, yields one record per CDR3 protein. The data contain 20,000 to 30,000 distinct CDR3 sequences, about 42% of them seen just once; the ten biggest clones take up 65% to 80%. The germline V gene encodes CDR1 SEHNR and CDR2 FQNEAQ (reference sequence). Trimming removed 6 bases at V and 5 bases at J, with 10 bases between. This CDR3 contains 12 residues. The TCR comes from a human donor who was either an allogeneic HSCT recipient or a stem cell or donor lymphocyte infusion donor (not recorded which). It is not recorded whose cells these are; they may come from a transplant donor. V gene TRBV7-9 combines with J gene TRBJ1-1, with D tentatively TRBD1 (5 bases). Sequencing was done on a sample of blood, either unsorted or a sorted T cell fraction (not recorded which). This CDR3 is CASRHDRTEAFF. CDR3 coding DNA: TGTGCCAGCAGACACGACAGAACTGAAGCTTTCTTT. Together with reference TRBV7-9 and TRBJ1-1, the CDR3 gives the full variable domain: DTGVSQNPRHKITKRGQNVTFRCDPISEHNRLYWYRQTLGQGPEFLTYFQNEAQLEKSRLLSDRFSAERPKGSFSTLEIQRTEQGDSAMYLCASRHDRTEAFFGQGTRLTVV.